Presented here are 4 T cell receptor beta chains from one specimen sequenced in a study of blood T cell repertoires in COVID-19. This table comes from immunoSEQ multiplex PCR, and its TCRdb copy is limited to in-frame clones, with some not included. The sample includes more than 200,000 clones, around four fifths of them seen just once. The sample was peripheral blood. These receptors came from a man in his sixties with acute or convalescent COVID-19.

The V and J genes are TRBV7-9 and TRBJ1-4; TRBD1 agrees at 8 bases. Trimming removed 5 bases from V and 6 bases from J; junction bases left unmatched: 5. This CDR3 region has 14 residues. Germline loops: CDR1 SEHNR, CDR2 FQNEAQ (reference sequence). CDR3 in amino acids: CASSTRTGYEKLFF. CDR3 DNA sequence: TGTGCCAGCAGCACCAGGACAGGGTATGAAAAACTGTTTTTT.

The chain links TRBV28 to TRBJ1-6; D unclear. Trimming cost V 8 bases and J 3 bases, with 11 bases left between them. Germline CDR1 MDHEN, CDR2 SYDVKM. The CDR3 is made up of 14 amino acids. The CDR3 region is CASQVVYYNSPLHF. CDR3 DNA sequence: TGTGCCAGCCAGGTTGTTTACTATAATTCACCCCTCCACTTT.

This clone is a singleton in its sample. This chain links TRBV28 with TRBJ2-3; the match to TRBD2 covers 7 bases. The CDR3 contains 19 residues. CDR1 is MDHEN, CDR2 SYDVKM, per germline. V shed 5 bases and J 5 bases; nucleotides not matched to a gene: 22. The CDR3 region has the DNA TGTGCCAGCAGTCTTCTTTCCAGGGTAGGCGGGAGAATGGTAGATACGCAGTATTTT. Residues: CASSLLSRVGGRMVDTQYF.

CDR3 region: CASSLVSPDEKLFF. The DNA of the CDR3 is TGCGCCAGCAGCTTGGTTAGCCCGGATGAAAAACTGTTTTTT. The gene calls are TRBV5-1 and TRBJ1-4; D is unresolved. V shed 0 bases and J shed 6 bases, with 9 bases lying between them. CDR1 and CDR2 (germline): SGHRS, YFSETQ. The CDR3 consists of 14 residues.